This is a list of T cell receptor beta chains from one sample in a study of blood T cell repertoires in COVID-19. Method: immunoSEQ multiplex PCR; TCRdb's copy keeps in-frame clones and lacks some. There are 200,000 to 300,000 clones in the sample; roughly 83% occur only once, and around 27% lies in the top ten. Sequencing was done on a sample of peripheral blood. The receptor set was obtained from a middle-aged man with acute or convalescent COVID-19. CDR3s include the opening cysteine and the closing phenylalanine or tryptophan. D genes are given only for firm matches. The size of a clone is reported for some rows only, either as once, few or many, or as a class for expanded clones.

TRBV4-2	NA	NA	TRBJ2-1	CASSLLSLGGLDEQFF	TGTGCCAGCAGCCTACTGTCACTAGGAGGACTCGATGAGCAGTTCTTC
TRBV7-9	NA	TRBD1	TRBJ2-3	CASSLDRGTDTQYF	TGTGCCAGCAGCTTGGACAGGGGTACAGATACGCAGTATTTT
TRBV18	NA	TRBD1	TRBJ2-1	CASSPRTGGSSYNEQFF	TGTGCCAGCTCACCGCGGACAGGGGGAAGCTCCTACAATGAGCAGTTCTTC
TRBV7-3	NA	NA	TRBJ1-6	CASSLAGVGNSPLHF	TGTGCCAGCAGCTTAGCCGGGGTAGGAAATTCACCCCTCCACTTT
TRBV10-3	NA	TRBD1	TRBJ2-3	CAINQDRGTDTQYF	TGTGCCATCAACCAGGACAGGGGCACAGATACGCAGTATTTT
TRBV2	NA	NA	TRBJ1-2	CASQAENYGYTF	TGTGCCAGCCAGGCCGAGAACTATGGCTACACCTTC
TRBV11-3	NA	TRBD1	TRBJ2-7	CASSPGTGYEQYF	TGTGCCAGCAGTCCCGGGACAGGGTACGAGCAGTACTTC
TRBV6-6	NA	TRBD2	TRBJ2-7	CASSPSGGRAYEQYF	TGTGCCAGCAGTCCCTCGGGCGGGAGGGCCTACGAGCAGTACTTC
TRBV4-1	NA	TRBD2	TRBJ2-1	CASSQGLAGYNEQFF	TGCGCCAGCAGCCAGGGACTAGCGGGTTACAATGAGCAGTTCTTC
TRBV5-4	NA	TRBD2	TRBJ2-7	CASSLLAGSYEQYF	TGTGCCAGCAGCTTGTTAGCGGGATCCTACGAGCAGTACTTC
TRBV6-5	NA	TRBD1	TRBJ2-2	CASSYSGAGGSGELFF	TGTGCCAGCAGTTACTCAGGGGCAGGGGGCTCCGGGGAGCTGTTTTTT
TRBV19	NA	NA	TRBJ1-5	CASSISVDQPQHF	TGTGCCAGTAGTATTTCGGTCGATCAGCCCCAGCATTTT
TRBV7-9	NA	NA	TRBJ1-6	CASSFEGSPLHF	TGTGCCAGCAGCTTTGAGGGTTCACCCCTCCACTTT
TRBV28	NA	NA	TRBJ1-1	CASSLVGGGNTEAFF	TGTGCCAGCAGTTTGGTTGGGGGAGGTAACACTGAAGCTTTCTTT
TRBV18	NA	TRBD1	TRBJ1-1	CASSPFLDRVNTEAFF	TGTGCCAGCTCACCCTTCCTCGACAGGGTGAACACTGAAGCTTTCTTT
TRBV11-2	NA	TRBD2	TRBJ2-7	CASSATSGMNEQYF	TGTGCCAGCAGTGCGACTAGCGGGATGAACGAGCAGTACTTC
TRBV15	NA	NA	TRBJ1-5	CATSRDGGPDQPQHF	TGTGCCACCAGCAGAGATGGTGGGCCTGATCAGCCCCAGCATTTT
TRBV19	NA	NA	TRBJ1-2	CASTPAEDNYGYTF	TGTGCCAGTACCCCGGCCGAGGATAACTATGGCTACACCTTC
TRBV19	NA	NA	TRBJ2-1	CASSRPRANEQFF	TGTGCCAGTAGTAGGCCCAGGGCGAATGAGCAGTTCTTC
TRBV6-5	NA	NA	TRBJ2-2	CASRKPLGTGELFF	TGTGCCAGCAGAAAGCCACTCGGCACCGGGGAGCTGTTTTTT
TRBV30	NA	TRBD1	TRBJ1-5	CAWSFGQGWGSNQPQHF	TGTGCCTGGTCCTTTGGACAGGGCTGGGGGAGCAATCAGCCCCAGCATTTT
TRBV18	few	TRBD1	TRBJ1-1	CASSSDRDTEAFF	TGTGCCAGCTCATCGGACAGGGACACTGAAGCTTTCTTT
TRBV16	NA	TRBD2	TRBJ2-7	CASSLVAGDLYEQYF	TGTGCCAGCAGCCTCGTAGCGGGAGATCTCTACGAGCAGTACTTC
TRBV12-5	NA	TRBD2	TRBJ2-7	CASGLRLAGVSYHEQYF	TGTGCTAGTGGTTTGCGCCTAGCGGGAGTGTCTTACCACGAGCAGTACTTC
TRBV13	NA	TRBD1	TRBJ2-5	CASSGYRGLGETQYF	TGTGCCAGCAGCGGATACAGGGGTTTGGGCGAGACCCAGTACTTC
TRBV7-8	NA	TRBD1	TRBJ2-1	CASSGGTGWSVEQFF	TGTGCCAGCAGCGGCGGGACAGGGTGGAGTGTTGAGCAGTTCTTC
TRBV11-2	NA	NA	TRBJ1-2	CASSPPGFSGYTF	TGTGCCAGCAGCCCACCGGGGTTCTCTGGCTACACCTTC
TRBV7-9	NA	NA	TRBJ1-2	CASSPDVGGAEGYGYTF	TGTGCCAGCAGCCCAGATGTCGGGGGGGCGGAAGGCTATGGCTACACCTTC